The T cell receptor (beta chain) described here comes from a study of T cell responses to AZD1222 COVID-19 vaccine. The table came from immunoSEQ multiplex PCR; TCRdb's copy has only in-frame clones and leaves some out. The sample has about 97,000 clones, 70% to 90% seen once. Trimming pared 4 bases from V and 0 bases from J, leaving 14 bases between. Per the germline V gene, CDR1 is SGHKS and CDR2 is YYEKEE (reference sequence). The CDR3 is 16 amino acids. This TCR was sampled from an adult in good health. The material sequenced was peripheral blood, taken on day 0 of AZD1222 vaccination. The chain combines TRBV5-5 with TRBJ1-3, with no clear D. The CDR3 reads CASSRWSGFSGNTIYF. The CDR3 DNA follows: TGTGCCAGCAGCCGATGGTCGGGCTTCTCTGGAAACACCATATATTTT.